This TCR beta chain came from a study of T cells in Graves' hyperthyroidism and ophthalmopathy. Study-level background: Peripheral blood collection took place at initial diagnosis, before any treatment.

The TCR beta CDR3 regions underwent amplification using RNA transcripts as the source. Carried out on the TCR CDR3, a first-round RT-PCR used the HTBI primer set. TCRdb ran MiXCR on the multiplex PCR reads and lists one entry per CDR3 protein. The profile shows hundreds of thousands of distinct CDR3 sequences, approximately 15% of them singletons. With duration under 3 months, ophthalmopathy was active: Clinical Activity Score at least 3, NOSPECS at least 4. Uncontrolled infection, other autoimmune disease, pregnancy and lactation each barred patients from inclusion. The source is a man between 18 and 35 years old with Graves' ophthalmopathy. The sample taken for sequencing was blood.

DNA of the CDR3: TGTGCCACCAGCAGGATATTGTTCACTGAAGCTTTCTTT. It translates to CATSRILFTEAFF. The V call is TRBV15, the J call TRBJ1-1; no definite D call. Deletions cut 3 bases from V and 4 bases from J, with 9 bases between. CDR1 LNHNV and CDR2 YYDKDF come from the germline V gene (reference sequence). The CDR3 extends over 13 amino acids.